One TCR beta chain is described in this entry. Its antigen is currently unknown. These data belong to a study of OX40 agonist ivuxolimab in advanced cancers. Study-wide background: Hepatocellular carcinoma, melanoma, renal cell or head and neck cancer occurred in dose-escalation patients.

Germline assignment: CDR1 MNHNS and CDR2 SASEGT. Trimming at V came to 6 bases and at J to 5 bases, leaving 1 base not matched to a gene. This CDR3 comprises 13 residues. Peripheral blood came from all dose cohorts at three timepoints. Study-wide findings and caveats: Researchers did not determine the expanded peripheral T cells' antigen specificity.

Sequenced by immunoSEQ multiplex PCR; TCRdb stores in-frame clones only, minus some. Of 80,000 to 95,000 clones listed, about 90% are singletons. This receptor was obtained from an adult with an advanced solid tumor such as melanoma, head and neck, liver or kidney cancer. Sequences were derived from CD4+ or CD8+ T cells sorted from blood, sampled in a trial of the OX40 agonist ivuxolimab. The rearrangement links TRBV6-1 to TRBJ1-6; 7 nucleotides agree with TRBD1. CDR3 residues: CASRGQNNSPLHF. In nucleotides, the CDR3 is TGTGCCAGCAGGGGACAGAATAATTCACCCCTCCACTTT.